The table lists the clone carrying this T cell receptor beta chain with a few counts. The source of the sample is a study of blood T cells in healthy people across ages. A second PCR of 7 to 11 cycles used a sample-barcoded 5' primer and a J-beta primer mix. TCRdb re-analysed the 5' RACE reads in MiXCR, keeping a single row per CDR3 protein. The sample holds roughly 1.5 million distinct CDR3 sequences, approximately 43% seen once. Germline lookup yields CDR1 SGDLS and CDR2 YYNGEE. The V segment lost 0 bases and the J segment 4 bases; nucleotides outside the gene matches: 4. This CDR3 has 14 residues. The receptor comes from a woman between 18 and 30 years old in good health. V is TRBV9 and J is TRBJ2-7; TRBD1 matches 7 bases. The sequenced sample was blood. The CDR3 spells CASSVGNRGYEQYF. CDR3 bases: TGTGCCAGCAGCGTAGGGAACAGGGGTTACGAGCAGTACTTC. Drawing the rest from reference TRBV9 and TRBJ2-7, the complete variable domain is DSGVTQTPKHLITATGQRVTLRCSPRSGDLSVYWYQQSLDQGLQFLIQYYNGEERAKGNILERFSAQQFPDLHSELNLSSLELGDSALYFCASSVGNRGYEQYFGPGTRLTVT.